The rows below give T cell receptor beta chains drawn from one sample of a study of T cell changes during pregnancy in multiple sclerosis. Measured with immunoSEQ multiplex PCR; TCRdb has only the in-frame clones, and not every one. The sample includes some 70,000 clones, 80% to 95% seen only once; the top ten take 2.3%. The source was peripheral blood, collected in the first trimester of pregnancy. The receptors come from a female donor with multiple sclerosis, enrolled in a pregnancy study. The conserved cysteine and the conserved F or W are not part of the CDR3 here. Clone sizes are given selectively: once, few, many, or a class where the clone is expanded.

TRBV4-1,.,ASSQVRTGLNQPQH
TRBV30,.,AWGSGGYT
TRBV5-1,.,ASSLGTSAGDIQY
TRBV6-1,.,ASISGDPITDTQY
TRBV19,.,ASSINGQTYEQY
TRBV19,.,ASSIQDRSGQPQH
TRBV6-4,.,ASIFPQGAFSSNQPQH
TRBV27,.,ASSFGTGLNTEAF
TRBV9,few,ASSFLTAMNTEAF
TRBV6-1,.,ASSDPARGPGNTIY
TRBV6-6,.,ASKPSGDTDTQY
TRBV4-2,once,ASSRKPGQDTEAF
TRBV9,few,ASSASPGQGAETQY
TRBV18,once,ASSPSGSGNTIY
TRBV19,.,ASSMKDREAF
TRBV7-9,.,ASSLGLRQGGGNYGYT
TRBV19,.,ASKSRTGSGNTGELF
TRBV7-9,.,ASSSRPHYEQY
TRBV29-1,.,SVNGLAGGPGTDTQY
TRBV30,.,AAARGGFNYGYT
TRBV9,once,ASSATTSGTDEQY
TRBV30,.,ACPRGAGIYNEQF
TRBV2,.,ASSTLNRESSGNTIY
TRBV7-9,.,ASSLEGRGGEKLF
TRBV11-2,once,ASSPEPYGQPGTNVLT
TRBV28,.,ASGMQGAGNTIY
TRBV30,.,AWSRGTPSGNTIY
TRBV5-1,.,ASSLNRGLGTEAF
TRBV9,.,ASSVVGWRSPMF
TRBV9,.,ASSVGTDILNTEAF
TRBV29-1,.,SGGLAGVQETQY
TRBV14,once,ASSQEFAADTQY
TRBV6-1,.,ASRVSGRTYEQY
TRBV5-1,.,ASSFPGFPTGELF
TRBV2,.,ASSVRGQANYGYT
TRBV5-4,.,ASSFAGRMEETQY
TRBV11-3,.,ASSKGGGVTDTQY
TRBV28,.,ASSPWTSGSKNEQF
TRBV5-1,few,ASSPDGNYGYT
TRBV28,.,ASSRWRSGNTIY
TRBV2,few,ASSYRGRDQPQH